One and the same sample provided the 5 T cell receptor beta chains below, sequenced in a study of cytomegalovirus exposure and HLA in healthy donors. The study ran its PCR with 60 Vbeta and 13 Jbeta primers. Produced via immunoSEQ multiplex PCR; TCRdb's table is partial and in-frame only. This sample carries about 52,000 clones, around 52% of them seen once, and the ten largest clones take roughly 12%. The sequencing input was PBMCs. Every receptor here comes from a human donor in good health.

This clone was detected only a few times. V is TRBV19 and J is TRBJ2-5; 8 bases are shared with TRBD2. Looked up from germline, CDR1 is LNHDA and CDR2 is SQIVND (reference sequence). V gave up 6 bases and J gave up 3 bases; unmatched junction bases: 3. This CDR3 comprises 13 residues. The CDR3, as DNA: TGTGCCAGTAGGGAAGCGGGGGAAGAGACCCAGTACTTC. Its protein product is CASREAGEETQYF.

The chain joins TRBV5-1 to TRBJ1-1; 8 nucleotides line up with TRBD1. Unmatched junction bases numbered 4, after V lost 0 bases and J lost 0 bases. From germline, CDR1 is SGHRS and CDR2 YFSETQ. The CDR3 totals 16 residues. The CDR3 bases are TGCGCCAGCAGCTTGGACAGGGGGGTTATGAACACTGAAGCTTTCTTT. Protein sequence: CASSLDRGVMNTEAFF.

Written as DNA, the CDR3 is TGTGCCAGCAGTCTCGACAGGGGGCGAGGGACCCAGTACTTC. Translating it yields CASSLDRGRGTQYF. The chain couples TRBV27 to TRBJ2-5; 10 bases align to TRBD1. J gave up 7 bases and V 5 bases, and 7 bases lay outside the gene matches. Germline CDR1 and CDR2: MNHEY and SMNVEV (reference sequence). This CDR3 has 14 amino acids.

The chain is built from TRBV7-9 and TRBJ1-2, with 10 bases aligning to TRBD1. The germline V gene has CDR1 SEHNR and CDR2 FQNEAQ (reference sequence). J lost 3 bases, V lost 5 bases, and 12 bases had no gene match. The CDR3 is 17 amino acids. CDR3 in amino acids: CASSRHGRQGADYGYTF. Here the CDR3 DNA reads TGTGCCAGCAGCCGACACGGTCGACAGGGGGCAGACTATGGCTACACCTTC.

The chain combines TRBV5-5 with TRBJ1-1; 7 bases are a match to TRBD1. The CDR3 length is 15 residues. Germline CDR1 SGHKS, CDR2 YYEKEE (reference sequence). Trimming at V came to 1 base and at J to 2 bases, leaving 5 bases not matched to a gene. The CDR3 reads CASSLTDRANTEAFF. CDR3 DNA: TGTGCCAGCAGCTTGACCGACAGGGCCAACACTGAAGCTTTCTTT.